These T cell receptor beta chains were read from a single sample in a study of blood T cell repertoires in COVID-19. Repertoires were generated with immunoSEQ multiplex PCR, while TCRdb's copy carries only in-frame clones and drops some. There are 150,000 to 200,000 clones in the sample; around 82% occur only once, and less than 5.5% lies in the top ten. Specimen: PBMCs or T cells enriched from blood (not recorded which). The receptors derive from an older woman with acute COVID-19. CDR3s include the opening cysteine and the closing phenylalanine or tryptophan. Each record gives: J gene, V gene, D gene, clone size, CDR3 DNA, CDR3 protein. A D gene is named only where the DNA matches it firmly. Expanded clones get a size class; other rows say once, few or many, or leave the size out.

J gene: TRBJ2-6; V gene: TRBV2; D gene: TRBD1; clone size: NA; CDR3 DNA: TGTGCCAGCGGGTTCGGGACAGAACTTAACGTCCTGACTTTC; CDR3 protein: CASGFGTELNVLTF
J gene: TRBJ2-5; V gene: TRBV24-1; D gene: NA; clone size: NA; CDR3 DNA: TGTGCCACCAGTGATTTGGAGACAGGAAAAGAGACCCAGTACTTC; CDR3 protein: CATSDLETGKETQYF
J gene: TRBJ2-5; V gene: TRBV5-1; D gene: TRBD2; clone size: NA; CDR3 DNA: TGCGCCAGCAGCCTACGGGAGGGACAAGAGACCCAGTACTTC; CDR3 protein: CASSLREGQETQYF
J gene: TRBJ1-2; V gene: TRBV29-1; D gene: NA; clone size: NA; CDR3 DNA: TGCAGCGTTGTACAGGGTGGTGATGGCTACACCTTC; CDR3 protein: CSVVQGGDGYTF
J gene: TRBJ1-2; V gene: TRBV5-4; D gene: TRBD1; clone size: NA; CDR3 DNA: TGTGCCAGCAGCTGGACAGGGAACTATGGCTACACCTTC; CDR3 protein: CASSWTGNYGYTF
J gene: TRBJ1-1; V gene: TRBV5-1; D gene: NA; clone size: NA; CDR3 DNA: TGCGCCAGCAGCCCAAGGGGAAGTACTGAAGCTTTCTTT; CDR3 protein: CASSPRGSTEAFF
J gene: TRBJ1-5; V gene: TRBV9; D gene: NA; clone size: NA; CDR3 DNA: TGTGCCAGCAGCGTAGCCGAAGGGTGGAGGCACAGCAATCAGCCCCAGCATTTT; CDR3 protein: CASSVAEGWRHSNQPQHF
J gene: TRBJ1-5; V gene: TRBV18; D gene: TRBD1; clone size: few; CDR3 DNA: TGTGCCAGCTCACCACGAGAGGGGGCCCGGCAGCCCCAGCATTTT; CDR3 protein: CASSPREGARQPQHF
J gene: TRBJ2-2; V gene: TRBV7-2; D gene: NA; clone size: NA; CDR3 DNA: TGTGCCAGCACCTCAGGGTTATACACCGGGGAGCTGTTTTTT; CDR3 protein: CASTSGLYTGELFF
J gene: TRBJ1-3; V gene: TRBV7-9; D gene: NA; clone size: NA; CDR3 DNA: TGTGCCAGCAGCTACACAGGAAACACCATATATTTT; CDR3 protein: CASSYTGNTIYF
J gene: TRBJ1-1; V gene: TRBV5-6; D gene: NA; clone size: NA; CDR3 DNA: TGTGCCAGCAGCTTCTCTCCAGGGGCCGCAGATAGCACTGAAGCTTTCTTT; CDR3 protein: CASSFSPGAADSTEAFF
J gene: TRBJ2-5; V gene: TRBV7-2; D gene: TRBD2; clone size: NA; CDR3 DNA: TGTGCCAGCAGCCCTGTACTGGCGGGGGGGCTGGAGACCCAGTACTTC; CDR3 protein: CASSPVLAGGLETQYF
J gene: TRBJ2-5; V gene: TRBV7-2; D gene: TRBD2; clone size: NA; CDR3 DNA: TGTGCCAGCAGCTGGTTCCCCCTTAGCGGGAGAGGAGAGACCCAGTACTTC; CDR3 protein: CASSWFPLSGRGETQYF
J gene: TRBJ1-5; V gene: TRBV6-5; D gene: NA; clone size: NA; CDR3 DNA: TGTGCCAGCAATGTGTTAGGGGACAATCAGCCCCAGCATTTT; CDR3 protein: CASNVLGDNQPQHF
J gene: TRBJ2-1; V gene: TRBV5-1; D gene: TRBD2; clone size: NA; CDR3 DNA: TGCGCCAGCAGCCGCGGGGGGGCCGCCAATGAGCAGTTCTTC; CDR3 protein: CASSRGGAANEQFF
J gene: TRBJ2-5; V gene: TRBV9; D gene: TRBD1; clone size: NA; CDR3 DNA: TGTGCCAGCAGCGCCAGGGGGCTGGGAGAGACCCAGTACTTC; CDR3 protein: CASSARGLGETQYF
J gene: TRBJ2-2; V gene: TRBV6-2/TRBV6-3; D gene: TRBD2; clone size: NA; CDR3 DNA: TGTGCCAGCAGTTCAGGACTAGCGGGAGTAGGGCTGTTTTTT; CDR3 protein: CASSSGLAGVGLFF
J gene: TRBJ2-4; V gene: TRBV5-1; D gene: TRBD1; clone size: once; CDR3 DNA: TGCGCCAGCAGCTCGGATACAGGGGGCGAAAACATTCAGTACTTC; CDR3 protein: CASSSDTGGENIQYF
J gene: TRBJ2-5; V gene: TRBV30; D gene: TRBD2; clone size: NA; CDR3 DNA: TGTGCCTGGAGTTGGACTAGCGGGGGTGAGACCCAGTACTTC; CDR3 protein: CAWSWTSGGETQYF
J gene: TRBJ2-2; V gene: TRBV30; D gene: TRBD1; clone size: NA; CDR3 DNA: TGTGCCTGGATACTCGAACAGGGGGCAACAGGGGAGCTGTTTTTT; CDR3 protein: CAWILEQGATGELFF
J gene: TRBJ1-3; V gene: TRBV30; D gene: NA; clone size: NA; CDR3 DNA: TGTGCCTGGAATCTAGGAGCACCAAACACCATATATTTT; CDR3 protein: CAWNLGAPNTIYF
J gene: TRBJ1-1; V gene: TRBV15; D gene: TRBD1; clone size: NA; CDR3 DNA: TGTGCCACCAGTCTCACGGGACAGTCGAACACTGAAGCTTTCTTT; CDR3 protein: CATSLTGQSNTEAFF
J gene: TRBJ1-2; V gene: TRBV7-2; D gene: NA; clone size: NA; CDR3 DNA: TGTGCCAGCAGCTCTCCTCTGACAGCAGGGGATGGCTACACCTTC; CDR3 protein: CASSSPLTAGDGYTF
J gene: TRBJ1-2; V gene: TRBV3-1/TRBV3-2; D gene: NA; clone size: NA; CDR3 DNA: TGTGCCAGCAGCCAAGATCGCGACAGGCACTATGGCTACACCTTC; CDR3 protein: CASSQDRDRHYGYTF
J gene: TRBJ1-5; V gene: TRBV2; D gene: TRBD1; clone size: NA; CDR3 DNA: TGTGCCAGCAGTGCAACAGGGGGAGGGCAGCCCCAGCATTTT; CDR3 protein: CASSATGGGQPQHF
J gene: TRBJ2-2; V gene: TRBV7-2; D gene: TRBD2; clone size: NA; CDR3 DNA: TGTGCCAGCAGCTTAAGTGCGGGAGGCCAATATCCCGGGGAGCTGTTTTTT; CDR3 protein: CASSLSAGGQYPGELFF
J gene: TRBJ2-7; V gene: TRBV29-1; D gene: TRBD2; clone size: NA; CDR3 DNA: TGCAGCGTTGACCCTAGCGGGAGCCAGTACGAGCAGTACTTC; CDR3 protein: CSVDPSGSQYEQYF
J gene: TRBJ1-4; V gene: TRBV10-1; D gene: NA; clone size: NA; CDR3 DNA: TGCGCCAGCAGTGCTGAGTTGTCGAATGAAAAACTGTTTTTT; CDR3 protein: CASSAELSNEKLFF
J gene: TRBJ1-3; V gene: TRBV4-3; D gene: TRBD1; clone size: NA; CDR3 DNA: TGCGCCAGCAGCCGCGGGACAGGGGGCCCTGGAAACACCATATATTTT; CDR3 protein: CASSRGTGGPGNTIYF
J gene: TRBJ2-7; V gene: TRBV19; D gene: TRBD2; clone size: few; CDR3 DNA: TGTGCCAGTAGCTCGGGACTAGCGGCCTACGAGCAGTACTTC; CDR3 protein: CASSSGLAAYEQYF
J gene: TRBJ2-3; V gene: TRBV4-3; D gene: TRBD2; clone size: few; CDR3 DNA: TGCGCCAGCAGCCAAGATCCCCCACTAGCGGGGGCACGACGGGGTACGCAGTATTTT; CDR3 protein: CASSQDPPLAGARRGTQYF
J gene: TRBJ1-2; V gene: TRBV19; D gene: NA; clone size: NA; CDR3 DNA: TGTGCCACCAAAGAAGGTACCTCGGGGGGCTATGGCTACACCTTC; CDR3 protein: CATKEGTSGGYGYTF
J gene: TRBJ1-1; V gene: TRBV6-2/TRBV6-3; D gene: NA; clone size: NA; CDR3 DNA: TGTGCCAGCAGTTACCCTGGGAGGAACACTGAAGCTTTCTTT; CDR3 protein: CASSYPGRNTEAFF
J gene: TRBJ2-1; V gene: TRBV3-1/TRBV3-2; D gene: NA; clone size: NA; CDR3 DNA: TGTGCCAGCAGACCCACCGCGGGGCTCAGAGGGGATGAGCAGTTCTTC; CDR3 protein: CASRPTAGLRGDEQFF
J gene: TRBJ1-1; V gene: TRBV19; D gene: NA; clone size: few; CDR3 DNA: TGTGCCAGTAGTTGGTCGGGGAACACTGAAGCTTTCTTT; CDR3 protein: CASSWSGNTEAFF
J gene: TRBJ1-1; V gene: TRBV11-3; D gene: NA; clone size: NA; CDR3 DNA: TGTGCCAGCAGCCCAAGGGGGGGGACTGAAGCTTTCTTT; CDR3 protein: CASSPRGGTEAFF
J gene: TRBJ2-5; V gene: TRBV5-1; D gene: TRBD1; clone size: NA; CDR3 DNA: TGCGCCAGCAGCTTGGGGGACAGGGACCACCAGGGCGAGACCCAGTACTTC; CDR3 protein: CASSLGDRDHQGETQYF
J gene: TRBJ2-1; V gene: TRBV19; D gene: TRBD2; clone size: once; CDR3 DNA: TGTGCCAGTAGTAATGGGGCGGGACTATCCTACAATGAGCAGTTCTTC; CDR3 protein: CASSNGAGLSYNEQFF
J gene: TRBJ1-6; V gene: TRBV24-1; D gene: NA; clone size: NA; CDR3 DNA: TGTGCCACCAGTTCTGAGGGGGATTCACCCCTCCACTTT; CDR3 protein: CATSSEGDSPLHF
J gene: TRBJ1-1; V gene: TRBV19; D gene: NA; clone size: few; CDR3 DNA: TGTGCCAGTAGTATGGGCCGAATGAACACTGAAGCTTTCTTT; CDR3 protein: CASSMGRMNTEAFF
J gene: TRBJ1-6; V gene: TRBV3-1/TRBV3-2; D gene: NA; clone size: NA; CDR3 DNA: TGTGCCAGCAGCCCCGGACAGAATAATTCACCCCTCCACTTT; CDR3 protein: CASSPGQNNSPLHF
J gene: TRBJ2-3; V gene: TRBV11-2; D gene: TRBD2; clone size: NA; CDR3 DNA: TGTGCCAGCAGCCCTAGACTAGCTTCAGATACGCAGTATTTT; CDR3 protein: CASSPRLASDTQYF
J gene: TRBJ2-1; V gene: TRBV7-9; D gene: TRBD2; clone size: NA; CDR3 DNA: TGTGCCAGCAGCTTAACCGGGACTAGCGGTGCCGAGCAGTTCTTC; CDR3 protein: CASSLTGTSGAEQFF
J gene: TRBJ1-2; V gene: TRBV29-1; D gene: NA; clone size: NA; CDR3 DNA: TGCAGCGCCCCGGGTCCTACAAGCTATGGCTACACCTTC; CDR3 protein: CSAPGPTSYGYTF
J gene: TRBJ2-5; V gene: TRBV5-1; D gene: TRBD1; clone size: NA; CDR3 DNA: TGCGCCAGCAGCGGGGGACAGGGAGTAGAGACCCAGTACTTC; CDR3 protein: CASSGGQGVETQYF
J gene: TRBJ1-4; V gene: TRBV4-1; D gene: NA; clone size: NA; CDR3 DNA: TGCGCCAGCAGGCGCCCAGGGTTAACTAATGAAAAACTGTTTTTT; CDR3 protein: CASRRPGLTNEKLFF
J gene: TRBJ2-5; V gene: TRBV4-3; D gene: TRBD2; clone size: NA; CDR3 DNA: TGCGCCAGCAGCCAAGCTGGCTACCAGCGGGGCCAAGAGACCCAGTACTTC; CDR3 protein: CASSQAGYQRGQETQYF
J gene: TRBJ2-7; V gene: TRBV27; D gene: TRBD1; clone size: NA; CDR3 DNA: TGTGCCAGCAGTACGGGACAGACCTCCTACGAGCAGTACTTC; CDR3 protein: CASSTGQTSYEQYF
J gene: TRBJ2-3; V gene: TRBV12-3/TRBV12-4; D gene: NA; clone size: NA; CDR3 DNA: TGTGCCAGCAGCCGACGGGACACAGATACGCAGTATTTT; CDR3 protein: CASSRRDTDTQYF
J gene: TRBJ1-1; V gene: TRBV30; D gene: TRBD1; clone size: NA; CDR3 DNA: TGTGCCTGGAGTTACCCCGGGACAGGAACACTTCTTTACACTGAAGCTTTCTTT; CDR3 protein: CAWSYPGTGTLLYTEAFF
J gene: TRBJ2-1; V gene: TRBV9; D gene: TRBD2; clone size: few; CDR3 DNA: TGTGCCAGCAGCGCTGGCAGGACTAGCGGGAGTAATGAGCAGTTCTTC; CDR3 protein: CASSAGRTSGSNEQFF
J gene: TRBJ2-1; V gene: TRBV12-3/TRBV12-4; D gene: NA; clone size: many; CDR3 DNA: TGTGCCAGCAGTTTCAGGGGCGGCAATGAGCAGTTCTTC; CDR3 protein: CASSFRGGNEQFF
J gene: TRBJ2-5; V gene: TRBV9; D gene: NA; clone size: NA; CDR3 DNA: TGTGCCAGCAGCGTAGGTGGTTCTGACAGCACGGAGACCCAGTACTTC; CDR3 protein: CASSVGGSDSTETQYF
J gene: TRBJ1-1; V gene: TRBV5-6; D gene: NA; clone size: NA; CDR3 DNA: TGTGCCAGCAGCTCCGCTCCGGGGACTGAAGCTTTCTTT; CDR3 protein: CASSSAPGTEAFF
J gene: TRBJ1-1; V gene: TRBV20-1; D gene: NA; clone size: NA; CDR3 DNA: TGCAGTGCTAGTTCGTCGGGAGGGGGCACTGAAGCTTTCTTT; CDR3 protein: CSASSSGGGTEAFF
J gene: TRBJ2-5; V gene: TRBV5-4; D gene: TRBD2; clone size: few; CDR3 DNA: TGTGCCAGCAGCTTGGTGGGAGCGGGAGAATCAGAGACCCAGTACTTC; CDR3 protein: CASSLVGAGESETQYF
J gene: TRBJ1-5; V gene: TRBV4-1; D gene: NA; clone size: NA; CDR3 DNA: TGCGCCAGCAGCCAAGATGTAGGGAGAAATCAGCCCCAGCATTTT; CDR3 protein: CASSQDVGRNQPQHF
J gene: TRBJ2-2; V gene: TRBV18; D gene: TRBD1; clone size: NA; CDR3 DNA: TGTGCCAGCTCACCCGGACAGGTCCCAACCACCGGGGAGCTGTTTTTT; CDR3 protein: CASSPGQVPTTGELFF
J gene: TRBJ2-1; V gene: TRBV6-5; D gene: TRBD2; clone size: NA; CDR3 DNA: TGTGCCAGCAGTCCTAGCGGAAGGGGCGAGCAGTTCTTC; CDR3 protein: CASSPSGRGEQFF
J gene: TRBJ2-5; V gene: TRBV7-2; D gene: TRBD1; clone size: NA; CDR3 DNA: TGTGCCAGCAGCCCCCCCCCGAGGACAGGGGGAGCCCAGTACTTC; CDR3 protein: CASSPPPRTGGAQYF